The next 27 T cell receptor beta chains were all read from a single sample in a study of CD8 T cells in ankylosing spondylitis. Study outcomes and limitations: A motif of 8 or 9 highly homologous TCR beta variants was seen as apparently characteristic of ankylosing spondylitis blood.

TCRdb recomputed calls from the 5' RACE reads with MiXCR, one row per CDR3 protein. The data contain roughly 670,000 distinct CDR3 sequences, around 17% of them seen just once; the ten biggest clones take up over 15%. No antigens are known for them. Sequencing used blood, either unsorted or a sorted T cell fraction (not recorded which). All receptors come from a male donor with ankylosing spondylitis.

The genes are TRBV25-1 and TRBJ2-7, with 10 bases matching TRBD2. CDR3 length: 16 amino acids. CDR1 MGHDK and CDR2 SYGVNS come from the germline V gene. Trimming cost V 5 bases and J 0 bases; bases outside gene matches: 7. Here the CDR3 DNA reads TGTGCCAGCAGTACAACTAGCGGGAATAGCTCCTACGAGCAGTACTTC. It specifies CASSTTSGNSSYEQYF.

This clonotype came up a few times. The rearrangement links TRBV7-9 to TRBJ2-3, with D unresolved. The germline V gene encodes CDR1 SEHNR and CDR2 FQNEAQ (reference sequence). The V and J ends lost 0 bases and 4 bases respectively, with 8 bases between them. CDR3 length: 14 amino acids. CDR3 sequence (DNA): TGTGCCAGCAGCTTAGCGGGGTTAGCAGATACGCAGTATTTT. This sequence encodes CASSLAGLADTQYF.

V gene TRBV5-5 combines with J gene TRBJ1-2; possibly TRBD1 for D (6 bases). V gave up 4 bases and J gave up 4 bases, with 20 bases separating them. This CDR3 comprises 16 residues. The germline V gene has CDR1 SGHKS and CDR2 YYEKEE (reference sequence). CDR3 sequence reads: CASSLTGNTEVYGYTF. The CDR3 DNA follows: TGTGCCAGCAGCCTAACAGGGAATACAGAAGTCTATGGCTACACCTTC.

In its sample, this clonotype was seen a few times. This chain joins TRBV5-1 and TRBJ2-1; the D is unclear. Germline V gene sequence: CDR1 SGHRS, CDR2 YFSETQ. The CDR3 has 14 amino acids. Trimming cost V 0 bases and J 7 bases, with 11 bases left between them. The CDR3 is CASSLVPPINEQFF. CDR3 nucleotide sequence: TGCGCCAGCAGCTTGGTCCCACCCATTAATGAGCAGTTCTTC.

CDR3 in amino acids: CAISEGGGDYNEQFF. In DNA, the CDR3 is TGTGCCATCAGTGAGGGTGGCGGGGACTACAATGAGCAGTTCTTC. The rearrangement links TRBV10-3 to TRBJ2-1; the D gene is possibly TRBD2 (6 bases). Trimming removed 2 bases at V and 3 bases at J, with 11 bases between. The V gene's germline CDR1 is ENHRY and CDR2 SYGVKD. The CDR3 extends over 15 amino acids.

The chain recombines TRBV28 with TRBJ2-5; tentatively, D is TRBD1 (6 bases). V lost 1 base and J lost 2, with 14 bases in between. This CDR3 is 16 amino acids long. In germline, CDR1 is MDHEN, CDR2 SYDVKM. The chain's CDR3 is CASSLLAFGQQETQYF. In DNA form, the CDR3 reads TGTGCCAGCAGTTTATTAGCATTTGGACAGCAAGAGACCCAGTACTTC.

The chain is built from TRBV28 and TRBJ2-3; 7 bases map to TRBD2. Per the germline V gene, CDR1 is MDHEN and CDR2 is SYDVKM. J lost 0 bases, V lost 7 bases, and 7 bases had no gene match. The CDR3 covers 15 residues. This CDR3 is CASTFGLVSTDTQYF. CDR3 in DNA: TGTGCCAGCACCTTCGGACTAGTTAGCACAGATACGCAGTATTTT.

A few counts support this clonotype. The chain links TRBV20-1 to TRBJ2-7; 11 nucleotides line up with TRBD2. The CDR3 covers 14 residues. Per germline, CDR1 DFQATT and CDR2 SNEGSKA (reference sequence). J lost 1 base, V lost 6 bases, and 5 bases had no gene match. CDR3 loop: CSAPIAGGSYEQYF. Here the CDR3 DNA reads TGCAGTGCACCTATAGCGGGGGGGTCCTACGAGCAGTACTTC.

The chain links TRBV20-1 to TRBJ2-7; TRBD2 matches 11 bases. Trimming at V came to 3 bases and at J to 3 bases, leaving 4 bases not matched to a gene. Germline CDR1 and CDR2: DFQATT and SNEGSKA (reference sequence). The CDR3 loop spans 14 amino acids. DNA for the CDR3: TGCAGTGCTAGGGGGACTAGCGGTAGCTACGAGCAGTACTTC. Translation: CSARGTSGSYEQYF.

The rearrangement joins TRBV5-4 to TRBJ1-2; D gene uncertain. CDR1 and CDR2 (germline): SGHNT, YYREEE (reference sequence). Trimming pared 0 bases from V and 3 bases from J, leaving 18 bases between. The CDR3 spans 17 residues. The CDR3 DNA reads as TGTGCCAGCAGCTTGGGTCCCGCGGGATCCCTATACTATGGCTACACCTTC. It yields the protein CASSLGPAGSLYYGYTF.

The rearrangement uses TRBV3-1 and TRBJ1-1, with TRBD1 matching over 8 bases. The CDR3 extends over 17 amino acids. Looked up from germline, CDR1 is LGHDT and CDR2 is YNNKEL (reference sequence). Germline trimming cut 1 base from V and 2 bases from J; bases unmatched to any gene: 9. Here the CDR3 DNA reads TGTGCCAGCAGCCAAGGTGGGACAGGCCGGGGAAACACTGAAGCTTTCTTT. Its protein is CASSQGGTGRGNTEAFF.

This CDR3 is CASSQLLWAGEKLFF. CDR3 bases: TGCGCCAGCAGCCAACTTTTATGGGCTGGAGAAAAACTGTTTTTT. V gene TRBV4-3 combines with J gene TRBJ1-4; D gene uncertain. Trimming took 2 bases from V and 8 from J, leaving 15 bases between them. From germline, CDR1 is LGHNA and CDR2 YSLEER. CDR3 length equals 15 residues.

This clonotype occurred many times. This chain connects TRBV20-1 to TRBJ2-2; TRBD2 matches at 11 bases. After removal of 4 bases from V and 6 bases from J, the junction contained 13 bases not matched to a gene. Germline CDR1 reads DFQATT; CDR2 reads SNEGSKA (reference sequence). This CDR3 is built from 17 residues. CDR3 DNA: TGCAGTGCTACCGGTAGGCTAGCGGGGGGCCAGGCCGGGGAGCTGTTTTTT. It specifies CSATGRLAGGQAGELFF.

The sample holds a few counts of this clonotype. The chain recombines TRBV5-1 with TRBJ1-1, with D possibly being TRBD1 (6 bases). The CDR3 covers 14 residues. Germline V CDR1 and CDR2: SGHRS, YFSETQ. Trimming pared 3 bases from V and 0 bases from J, leaving 9 bases between. CDR3 sequence reads: CASSYGQLNTEAFF. The DNA for the CDR3 is TGCGCCAGCAGCTACGGACAGTTGAACACTGAAGCTTTCTTT.

This clonotype has just a few counts. The V gene is TRBV2, the J gene TRBJ1-2; 12 nucleotides line up with TRBD1. CDR3 size: 16 residues. Germline V gives CDR1 SNHLY, CDR2 FYNNEI. Losses at the gene ends were 5 bases for V and 4 bases for J; bases not matched to a gene: 8. CDR3 in DNA: TGTGCCAGCAGTAGGGGACAGGGGGCTATGAGCTATGGCTACACCTTC. This codes for CASSRGQGAMSYGYTF.

The chain couples TRBV5-1 to TRBJ2-2, with TRBD1 as a possible D gene (6 bases). Germline loops: CDR1 SGHRS, CDR2 YFSETQ. V was trimmed by 0 bases and J by 1 base, leaving 10 bases between them. This CDR3 contains 16 residues. CDR3 nucleotide sequence: TGCGCCAGCAGCTTGGCCGGGACAAAGAACACCGGGGAGCTGTTTTTT. Translating gives CASSLAGTKNTGELFF.

V is TRBV27 and J is TRBJ1-2; D uncertain. Between the trimmed V and J ends, which lost 4 bases and 8 bases, there was a span of 14 bases. The V gene's germline CDR1 is MNHEY and CDR2 SMNVEV (reference sequence). There are 13 residues in the CDR3. The CDR3 loop is CASSSGDAGGYTF. The CDR3 coding sequence is TGTGCCAGCAGTTCAGGAGACGCCGGGGGCTACACCTTC.

V gene TRBV9 combines with J gene TRBJ1-6; 9 positions match TRBD1. In germline, CDR1 is SGDLS, CDR2 YYNGEE. CDR3 length equals 15 residues. V gave up 3 bases and J gave up 7 bases; unmatched junction bases: 5. CDR3 sequence: CASSERQGGNSPLHF. The CDR3 DNA reads TGTGCCAGCAGCGAGAGACAGGGGGGGAATTCACCCCTCCACTTT.

This clonotype was recorded at least ten times. An end of the junction differs from the germline gene, which may be a read error. This chain connects TRBV5-1 to TRBJ2-5; D gene ambiguous. Germline CDR1 SGHRS, CDR2 YFSETQ. The CDR3 runs 12 residues. CDR3 region: CASSLDLETQYF. The CDR3 DNA sequence: TGTGCCAGCAGCTTGGATCTGGAGACCCAGTACTTC. The complete variable domain, with remaining parts taken from reference TRBV5-1 and TRBJ2-5, reads KAGVTQTPRYLIKTRGQQVTLSCSPISGHRSVSWYQQTPGQGLQFLFEYFSETQRNKGNFPGRFSGRQFSNSRSEMNVSTLELGDSALYLCASSLDLETQYFGPGTRLLVL.

This rearrangement joins TRBV5-1 to TRBJ2-1; 8 nucleotides line up with TRBD1. This CDR3 contains 15 residues. In germline, CDR1 is SGHRS, CDR2 YFSETQ. J lost 7 bases, V lost 0 bases, and 6 bases had no gene match. The CDR3 sequence is CASSLEGTGRNEQFF. CDR3 in DNA: TGCGCCAGCAGCTTGGAGGGGACAGGACGGAATGAGCAGTTCTTC. The variable domain in full, completed from reference TRBV5-1 and TRBJ2-1, reads KAGVTQTPRYLIKTRGQQVTLSCSPISGHRSVSWYQQTPGQGLQFLFEYFSETQRNKGNFPGRFSGRQFSNSRSEMNVSTLELGDSALYLCASSLEGTGRNEQFFGPGTRLTVL.

The chain recombines TRBV12-3 or TRBV12-4 with TRBJ1-2, with a weak D call TRBD1 (5 bases). The CDR3 has 14 residues. The V and J ends lost 5 bases and 8 bases respectively, with 18 bases between them. CDR3 in amino acids: CASSPLAGGGGYTF. CDR3 coding DNA: TGTGCCAGCAGTCCCCTGGCGGGGGGAGGCGGCTACACCTTC.

This chain uses TRBV12-3 or TRBV12-4 with TRBJ1-2; 8 nucleotides match TRBD1. Losses at the gene ends were 5 bases for V and 6 bases for J; bases not matched to a gene: 8. CDR3 length: 14 residues. The CDR3 here is CASSPTGGVDGYTF. The CDR3 DNA reads as TGTGCCAGCAGTCCCACAGGGGGGGTTGATGGCTACACCTTC.

This clonotype was recorded many times. The gene calls are TRBV5-1 and TRBJ1-2; TRBD1 aligns across 12 bases. The CDR3 extends over 15 amino acids. Germline CDR1 is SGHRS and CDR2 is YFSETQ. V dropped 6 bases and J dropped 4; count of bases not matched to a gene: 7. This CDR3 is CASTASGQGAYGYTF. DNA for the CDR3: TGCGCCAGCACCGCCTCGGGACAGGGGGCCTATGGCTACACCTTC.

This chain links TRBV16 with TRBJ2-1; D perhaps matches TRBD2 (6 bases). The V end lost 0 bases, the J end lost 5 bases, and 11 bases lay between the germline ends. Germline V gene sequence: CDR1 KGHSY, CDR2 FQNENV. The CDR3 consists of 15 residues. The CDR3 is CASSQSRGLNNEQFF. CDR3 in DNA: TGTGCCAGCAGCCAATCACGGGGGTTGAACAATGAGCAGTTCTTC.

This clonotype showed up many times. The chain links TRBV28 to TRBJ1-5; D is unclear. V gave up 4 bases and J gave up 4 bases, with 5 bases separating them. Germline CDR1 and CDR2: MDHEN and SYDVKM. The CDR3 runs 12 residues. CDR3 DNA: TGTGCCAGCAGTTCACGTAATCAGCCCCAGCATTTT. It encodes CASSSRNQPQHF.

This clonotype came up a few times. The rearrangement links TRBV6-1 to TRBJ1-2; D perhaps matches TRBD1 (6 bases). CDR1 is MNHNS, CDR2 SASEGT, per germline. The V end was cut by 6 bases, the J end by 4 bases, with 12 bases between. The CDR3 consists of 13 residues. The CDR3 DNA sequence: TGTGCCAGCAGAAACACAGGGCCCTATGGCTACACCTTC. This encodes CASRNTGPYGYTF.

This sequence joins TRBV11-2 and TRBJ2-1; D is possibly TRBD2 (6 bases). The V end was cut by 5 bases, the J end by 0 bases, with 20 bases between. The CDR3 length is 18 residues. The V gene's germline CDR1 is SGHAT and CDR2 FQNNGV. In nucleotides, the CDR3 is TGTGCCAGCAGCAGACTTCCGACAGACGGGAGCTCCTACAATGAGCAGTTCTTC. The encoded protein is CASSRLPTDGSSYNEQFF.